This TCR beta chain is from a study of cytomegalovirus exposure and HLA in healthy donors. Overall study: HLA-typed donors were the source of approximately 80 million unique TCRs, which an early data release held. Notes on the study in general: Researchers reported that three CMV-associated chains were confirmed in vitro as CMV antigen-specific. The authors later linked a missense DCLRE1C variant to TCR beta V- and J-gene trimming.

The PCR was carried out with 60 Vbeta primers and 13 Jbeta primers. The assay was immunoSEQ multiplex PCR, and TCRdb's table has in-frame clones only and misses some. Among about 140,000 clones listed, 80% were seen once. This CDR3 has 13 amino acids. Germline CDR1 and CDR2: MGHDK and SYGVNS. Trimming at V came to 6 bases and at J to 7 bases, leaving 5 bases not matched to a gene. Concerning this clone: What it binds is not known.

The sample comprised PBMCs. The receptor comes from a man aged 45-65 years in good health and CMV-seronegative. J is TRBJ1-1 and V is TRBV25-1; TRBD1 agrees at 10 bases. The CDR3 spells CASRPGQGNEAFF. The DNA of the CDR3 is TGTGCCAGCAGACCGGGACAGGGGAATGAAGCTTTCTTT. Full variable domain (missing parts from reference TRBV25-1 and TRBJ1-1): EADIYQTPRYLVIGTGKKITLECSQTMGHDKMYWYQQDPGMELHLIHYSYGVNSTEKGDLSSESTVSRIRTEHFPLTLESARPSHTSQYLCASRPGQGNEAFFGQGTRLTVV.